The clone carrying this TCR beta chain was recorded a few times. In germline, CDR1 is WSHSY, CDR2 SAAADI. V shed 0 bases and J shed 11 bases, with 16 bases lying between them. CDR3 size: 14 residues. The authors prepared the TCRbeta library with unique molecular identifiers. One entry per CDR3 protein results from TCRdb running MiXCR on the PCR reads. The data show 330,000 or so distinct CDR3 sequences, approximately 10% seen once. This sample is part of a study of T-cell reconstitution after alpha-beta-depleted transplantation in children. The sequencing here drew on PBMCs from the stem cell graft donor, taken from the stem cell graft. The rearrangement joins TRBV10-2 to TRBJ1-1; D possibly corresponds to TRBD1 (5 bases). The receptor comes from a human donor who donated a stem cell graft to a child with acute lymphoblastic leukemia. CDR3 loop: CASSESTYRGSAFF. The CDR3 DNA reads TGCGCCAGCAGTGAGTCGACGTATAGGGGATCGGCTTTCTTT.